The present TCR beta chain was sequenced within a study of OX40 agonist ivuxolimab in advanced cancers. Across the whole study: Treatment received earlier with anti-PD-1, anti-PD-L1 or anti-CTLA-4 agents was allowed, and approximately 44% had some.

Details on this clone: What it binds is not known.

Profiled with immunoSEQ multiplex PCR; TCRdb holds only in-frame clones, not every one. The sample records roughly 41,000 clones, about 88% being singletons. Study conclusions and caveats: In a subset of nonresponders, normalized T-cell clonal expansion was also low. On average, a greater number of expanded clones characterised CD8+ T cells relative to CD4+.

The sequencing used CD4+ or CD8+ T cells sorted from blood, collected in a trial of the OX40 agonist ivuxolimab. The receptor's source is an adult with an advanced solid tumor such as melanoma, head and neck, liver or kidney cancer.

The CDR3 protein is CASIELAGSYEQYF. As DNA, the CDR3 is TGTGCCAGCATCGAGCTAGCGGGCTCCTACGAGCAGTACTTC. The V and J genes are TRBV7-8 and TRBJ2-7; TRBD2 matches at 8 bases. The trim removed 7 bases at V and 0 bases at J, leaving 5 bases unmatched. The CDR3 has 14 residues. Germline V CDR1 and CDR2: SGHVS, FQNEAQ.